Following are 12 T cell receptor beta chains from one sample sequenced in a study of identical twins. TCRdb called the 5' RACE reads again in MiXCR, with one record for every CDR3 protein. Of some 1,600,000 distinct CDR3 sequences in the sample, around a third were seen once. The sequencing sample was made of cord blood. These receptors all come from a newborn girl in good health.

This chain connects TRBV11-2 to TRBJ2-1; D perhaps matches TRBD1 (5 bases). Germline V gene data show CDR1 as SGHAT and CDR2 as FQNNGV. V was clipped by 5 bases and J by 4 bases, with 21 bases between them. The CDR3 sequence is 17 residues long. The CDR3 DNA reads TGTGCCAGCAGCAGTAGGGGTTGGGAAGTGGGGTACAATGAGCAGTTCTTC. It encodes CASSSRGWEVGYNEQFF.

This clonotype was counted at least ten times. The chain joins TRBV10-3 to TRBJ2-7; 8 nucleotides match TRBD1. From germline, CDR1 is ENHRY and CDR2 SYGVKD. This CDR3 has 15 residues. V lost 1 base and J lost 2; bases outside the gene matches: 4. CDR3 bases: TGTGCCATCAGTGAGTGGACAGGGATCACCTACGAGCAGTACTTC. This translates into CAISEWTGITYEQYF.

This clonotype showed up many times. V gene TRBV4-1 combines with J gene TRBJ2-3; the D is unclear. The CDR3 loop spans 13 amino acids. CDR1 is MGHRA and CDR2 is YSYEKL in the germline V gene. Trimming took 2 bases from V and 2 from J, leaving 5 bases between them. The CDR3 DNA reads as TGCGCCAGCAGCCAAAACCCCACAGATACGCAGTATTTT. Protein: CASSQNPTDTQYF.

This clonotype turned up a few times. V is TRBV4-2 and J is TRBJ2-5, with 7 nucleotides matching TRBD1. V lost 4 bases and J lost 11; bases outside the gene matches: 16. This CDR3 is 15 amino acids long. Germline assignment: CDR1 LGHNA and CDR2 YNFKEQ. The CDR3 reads CASSLHRGSHNEQYF. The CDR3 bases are TGTGCCAGCAGCCTCCACAGGGGAAGTCACAATGAGCAGTACTTC.

The DNA for the CDR3 is TGTGCCAGCAGTTACTGGGACAGAAGGAAAGCTAACTATGGCTACACCTTC. This gives the protein CASSYWDRRKANYGYTF. The rearrangement links TRBV6-6 to TRBJ1-2, with TRBD1 matching over 7 bases. V lost 1 base, J lost 0 bases, and 8 bases stayed unmatched. CDR1 and CDR2 from the germline V gene are MNHNY and SVGAGI (reference sequence). The CDR3 is made up of 17 amino acids.

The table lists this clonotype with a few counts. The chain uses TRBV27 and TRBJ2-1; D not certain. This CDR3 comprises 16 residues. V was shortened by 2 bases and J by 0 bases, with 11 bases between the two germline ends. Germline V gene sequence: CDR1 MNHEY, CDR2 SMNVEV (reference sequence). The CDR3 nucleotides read TGTGCCAGCAGTTTAGATAGCACATTCTCCTACAATGAGCAGTTCTTC. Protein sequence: CASSLDSTFSYNEQFF.

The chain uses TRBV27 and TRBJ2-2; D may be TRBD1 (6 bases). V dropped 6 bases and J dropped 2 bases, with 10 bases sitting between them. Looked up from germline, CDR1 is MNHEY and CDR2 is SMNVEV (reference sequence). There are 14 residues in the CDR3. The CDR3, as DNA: TGTGCCAGCAGGACAGGAGTAAACACCGGGGAGCTGTTTTTT. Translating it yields CASRTGVNTGELFF.

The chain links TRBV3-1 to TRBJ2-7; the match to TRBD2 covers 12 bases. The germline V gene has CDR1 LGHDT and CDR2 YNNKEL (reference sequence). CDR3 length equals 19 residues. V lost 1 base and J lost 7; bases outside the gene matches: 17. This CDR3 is CASSQGSVRLAGVLNEQYF. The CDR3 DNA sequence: TGTGCCAGCAGCCAAGGAAGCGTCCGACTAGCGGGAGTTTTGAATGAGCAGTACTTC.

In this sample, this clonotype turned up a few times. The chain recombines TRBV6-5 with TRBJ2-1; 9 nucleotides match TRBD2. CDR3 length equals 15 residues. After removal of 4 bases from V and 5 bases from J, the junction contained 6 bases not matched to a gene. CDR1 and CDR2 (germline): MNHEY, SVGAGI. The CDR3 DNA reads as TGTGCCAGCAGTTTTCGACTAGCGGCGGACAATGAGCAGTTCTTC. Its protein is CASSFRLAADNEQFF.

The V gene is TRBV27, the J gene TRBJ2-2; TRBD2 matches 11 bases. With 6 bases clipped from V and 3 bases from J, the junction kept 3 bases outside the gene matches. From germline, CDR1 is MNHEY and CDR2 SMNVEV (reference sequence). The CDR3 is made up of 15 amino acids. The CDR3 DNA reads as TGTGCCAGCAGAAAACTAGCGGGGGACACCGGGGAGCTGTTTTTT. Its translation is CASRKLAGDTGELFF.

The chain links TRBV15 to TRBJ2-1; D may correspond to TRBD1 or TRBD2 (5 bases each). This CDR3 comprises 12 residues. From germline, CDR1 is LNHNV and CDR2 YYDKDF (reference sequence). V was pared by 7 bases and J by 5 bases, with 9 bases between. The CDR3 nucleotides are TGTGCCACCATAGGGGAGCACAATGAGCAGTTCTTC. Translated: CATIGEHNEQFF. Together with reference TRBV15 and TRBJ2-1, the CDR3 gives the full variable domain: DAMVIQNPRYQVTQFGKPVTLSCSQTLNHNVMYWYQQKSSQAPKLLFHYYDKDFNNEADTPDNFQSRRPNTSFCFLDIRSPGLGDTAMYLCATIGEHNEQFFGPGTRLTVL.

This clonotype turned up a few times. This chain's CDR3 is CASSFQGGMNTEAFF. DNA for the CDR3: TGCGCCAGCAGCTTCCAGGGAGGGATGAACACTGAAGCTTTCTTT. The chain is built from TRBV5-1 and TRBJ1-1; a weak D match, TRBD1 (5 bases). CDR3 size: 15 residues. V shed 2 bases and J shed 0 bases, with 11 bases lying between them. Germline lookup yields CDR1 SGHRS and CDR2 YFSETQ. Looking up the rest from reference TRBV5-1 and TRBJ1-1 gives the full variable domain: KAGVTQTPRYLIKTRGQQVTLSCSPISGHRSVSWYQQTPGQGLQFLFEYFSETQRNKGNFPGRFSGRQFSNSRSEMNVSTLELGDSALYLCASSFQGGMNTEAFFGQGTRLTVV.